The TCR beta chain described here comes from a study of cytomegalovirus exposure and HLA in healthy donors. Assay used: immunoSEQ multiplex PCR; TCRdb lists only in-frame clones, some missing. The sample shows more than 60,000 clones, around 89% of them seen only once. The germline gives CDR1 SGHTA, CDR2 FQGTGA. This CDR3 contains 13 residues. V lost 0 bases to trimming and J lost 10 bases, with 10 bases between them. The rearrangement joins TRBV7-3 to TRBJ2-1, with D perhaps matching TRBD1 (6 bases). The sample consisted of PBMCs. This TCR came from a woman under 30 in good health and CMV-seronegative. CDR3 sequence (DNA): TGTGCCAGCAGCTTAACGACCAGGGGCGAGCAGTTCTTC. Amino acid sequence: CASSLTTRGEQFF.